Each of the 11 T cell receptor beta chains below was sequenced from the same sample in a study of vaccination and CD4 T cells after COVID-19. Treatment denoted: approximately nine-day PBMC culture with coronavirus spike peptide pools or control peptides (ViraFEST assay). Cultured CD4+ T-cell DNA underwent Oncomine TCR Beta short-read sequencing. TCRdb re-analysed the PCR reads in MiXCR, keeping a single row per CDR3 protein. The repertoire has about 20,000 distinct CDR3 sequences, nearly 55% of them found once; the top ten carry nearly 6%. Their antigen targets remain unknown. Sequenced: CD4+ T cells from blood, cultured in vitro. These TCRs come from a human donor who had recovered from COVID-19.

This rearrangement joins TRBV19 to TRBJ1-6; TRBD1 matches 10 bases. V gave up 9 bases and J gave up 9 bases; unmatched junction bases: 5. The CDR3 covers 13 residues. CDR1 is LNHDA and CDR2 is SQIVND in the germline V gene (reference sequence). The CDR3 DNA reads TGTGCCAGCTCGGGACAGGGGAGTTCACCCCTCCACTTT. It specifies CASSGQGSSPLHF. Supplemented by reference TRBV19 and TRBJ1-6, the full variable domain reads DGGITQSPKYLFRKEGQNVTLSCEQNLNHDAMYWYRQDPGQGLRLIYYSQIVNDFQKGDIAEGYSVSREKKESFPLTVTSAQKNPTAFYLCASSGQGSSPLHFGNGTRLTVT.

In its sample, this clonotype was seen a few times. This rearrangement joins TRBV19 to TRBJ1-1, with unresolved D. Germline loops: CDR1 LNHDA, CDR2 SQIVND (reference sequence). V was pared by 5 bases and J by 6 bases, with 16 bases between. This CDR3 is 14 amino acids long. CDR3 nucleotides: TGTGCCAGTAGTTTGCGGGCTGAGAGGGCTGAAGCTTTCTTT. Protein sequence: CASSLRAERAEAFF. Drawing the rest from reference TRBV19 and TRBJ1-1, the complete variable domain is DGGITQSPKYLFRKEGQNVTLSCEQNLNHDAMYWYRQDPGQGLRLIYYSQIVNDFQKGDIAEGYSVSREKKESFPLTVTSAQKNPTAFYLCASSLRAERAEAFFGQGTRLTVV.

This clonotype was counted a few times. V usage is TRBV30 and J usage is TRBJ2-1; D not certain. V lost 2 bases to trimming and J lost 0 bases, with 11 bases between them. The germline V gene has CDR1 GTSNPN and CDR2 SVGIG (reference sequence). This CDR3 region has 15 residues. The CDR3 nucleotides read TGTGCCTGGAGTCTTCTATCGAGCTCCTACAATGAGCAGTTCTTC. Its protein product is CAWSLLSSSYNEQFF.

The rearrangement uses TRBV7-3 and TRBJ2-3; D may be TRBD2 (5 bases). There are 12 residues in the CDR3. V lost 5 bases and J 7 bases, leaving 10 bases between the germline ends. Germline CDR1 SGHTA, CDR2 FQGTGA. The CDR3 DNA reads TGTGCCAGCAGCGGATCTAGCAATACGCAGTATTTT. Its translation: CASSGSSNTQYF.

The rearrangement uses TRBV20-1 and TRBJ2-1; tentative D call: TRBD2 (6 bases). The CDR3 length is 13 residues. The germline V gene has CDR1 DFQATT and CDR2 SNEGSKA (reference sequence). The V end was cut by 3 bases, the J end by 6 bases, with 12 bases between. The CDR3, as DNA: TGCAGTGCTAGCGAGTCGGGGGTCAATGAGCAGTTCTTC. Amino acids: CSASESGVNEQFF.

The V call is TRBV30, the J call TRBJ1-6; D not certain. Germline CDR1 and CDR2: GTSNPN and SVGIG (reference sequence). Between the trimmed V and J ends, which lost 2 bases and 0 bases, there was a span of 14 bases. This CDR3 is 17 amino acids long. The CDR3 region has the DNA TGTGCCTGGAGTAGACCCTCCAGGAGCTCCTATAATTCACCCCTCCACTTT. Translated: CAWSRPSRSSYNSPLHF.

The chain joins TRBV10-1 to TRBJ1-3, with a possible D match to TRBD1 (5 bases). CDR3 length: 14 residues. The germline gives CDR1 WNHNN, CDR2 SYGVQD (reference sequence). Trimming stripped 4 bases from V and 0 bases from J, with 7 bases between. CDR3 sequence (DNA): TGCGCCAGCAGTGCGGGGGACTCTGGAAACACCATATATTTT. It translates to CASSAGDSGNTIYF.

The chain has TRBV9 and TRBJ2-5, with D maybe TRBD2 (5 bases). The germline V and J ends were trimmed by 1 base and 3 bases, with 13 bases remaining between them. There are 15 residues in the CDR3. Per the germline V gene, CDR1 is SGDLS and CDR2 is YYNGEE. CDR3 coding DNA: TGTGCCAGCAGCGTAAATTTGGAGGATAAAGAGACCCAGTACTTC. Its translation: CASSVNLEDKETQYF.

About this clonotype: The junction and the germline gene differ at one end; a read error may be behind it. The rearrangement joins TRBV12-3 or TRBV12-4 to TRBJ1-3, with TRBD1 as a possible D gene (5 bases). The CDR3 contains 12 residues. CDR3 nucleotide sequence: TGTGCCAGCAGGGGGGTGGGTAGCGGAGGACATTTT. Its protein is CASRGVGSGGHF.

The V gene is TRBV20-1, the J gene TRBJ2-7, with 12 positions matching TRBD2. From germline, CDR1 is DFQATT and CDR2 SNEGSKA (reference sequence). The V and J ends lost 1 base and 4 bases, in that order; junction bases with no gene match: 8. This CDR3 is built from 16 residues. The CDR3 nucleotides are TGCAGTGCTAGAGTGTTGACTAGCGGGAGTGGGTACGAGCAGTACTTC. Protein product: CSARVLTSGSGYEQYF.

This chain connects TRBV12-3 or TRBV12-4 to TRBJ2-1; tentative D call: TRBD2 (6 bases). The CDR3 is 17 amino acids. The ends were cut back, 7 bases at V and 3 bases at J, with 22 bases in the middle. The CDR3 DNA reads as TGTGCCAGCACCATTTCCGGCTGGAGGGGACTCTACAATGAGCAGTTCTTC. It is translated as CASTISGWRGLYNEQFF.